The entry below describes one T cell receptor (beta chain). As yet, its antigen is unknown. The method was immunoSEQ multiplex PCR; TCRdb's version includes in-frame clones alone and lacks a portion of them. The data hold 50,000 to 65,000 clones, with under 80% observed a single time. The record originates from a study of radiotherapy plus CTLA-4 blockade in lung cancer. About the study: Among enrolled patients, under 20% responded and less than 40% achieved disease control.

General observations from the study: The authors reported that early blood T cell clone dynamics, with interferon-beta, best predicted response.

Germline CDR1 SGHTS, CDR2 YDEGEE. Trimming removed 4 bases from V and 7 bases from J; junction bases left unmatched: 5. CDR3 length: 13 amino acids. The sample here was peripheral blood, taken from a patient treated with radiotherapy plus ipilimumab. The receptor was derived from a human donor with non-small cell lung cancer who had a complete response to radiotherapy plus ipilimumab. The chain carries TRBV5-8 and TRBJ1-5; TRBD1 matches 7 bases. CDR3 in amino acids: CASSRTGIQPQHF. CDR3 DNA: TGTGCCAGCAGCAGGACAGGAATCCAGCCCCAGCATTTT.